These T cell receptor beta chains were read from a single sample in a study of cytomegalovirus exposure and HLA in healthy donors. Data came from immunoSEQ multiplex PCR; TCRdb stores just in-frame clones and leaves some out. Among about 190,000 clones listed, around 75% were seen once. Sequencing was done on a sample of PBMCs. These receptors all come from a woman between 25 and 40 years old in good health and CMV-seropositive. Both conserved end residues are part of each CDR3. Each record gives: D gene, clone size, J gene, V gene, CDR3 DNA, CDR3 protein. D genes are given only for firm matches. Size tells how often a clone was seen (once, few, many) or the class of an expanded clone, and some rows leave it out.

>.|.|TRBJ2-7|TRBV28
TGTGCCAGCAGTTTGCTCGTAGGGGCAGGGGACGAGCAGTACTTC
CASSLLVGAGDEQYF
>TRBD1|.|TRBJ1-1|TRBV7-6
TGTGCCAGCAGCTCTCTTCCCGGGGGTAGGGGGCTTGAAGCTTTCTTT
CASSSLPGGRGLEAFF
>.|.|TRBJ2-1|TRBV19
TGTGCCAGTAGTATAGCGGGAGTTTACAATGAGCAGTTCTTC
CASSIAGVYNEQFF
>TRBD1|.|TRBJ1-3|TRBV11-2
TGTGCCAGCAGCTTAGTGGGACAGGGAAACACCATATATTTT
CASSLVGQGNTIYF
>.|few|TRBJ2-2|TRBV5-5
TGTGCCAGCAGCCGTACAGGGATCACCGGGGAGCTGTTTTTT
CASSRTGITGELFF
>TRBD2|.|TRBJ2-1|TRBV27
TGTGCCAGCAGTCCGCTGGGACTAGCGGGAGTCAATGAGCAGTTCTTC
CASSPLGLAGVNEQFF
>TRBD1|.|TRBJ2-7|TRBV6-1
TGTGCCAGCAGAACCGACAGGGGGGCATCCTACGAGCAGTACTTC
CASRTDRGASYEQYF
>TRBD1|.|TRBJ2-2|TRBV7-9
TGTGCCAGCAGCTGGCGCGGGGGACAGGGCACCGGGGAGCTGTTTTTT
CASSWRGGQGTGELFF
>.|.|TRBJ2-7|TRBV27
TGTGCCAGCAGTTCGCATGGACAAGACTACGAGCAGTACTTC
CASSSHGQDYEQYF
>.|.|TRBJ2-5|TRBV18
TGTGCCAGCTCACCGGAGGGGGCGAACCAAGAGACCCAGTACTTC
CASSPEGANQETQYF
>TRBD2|.|TRBJ2-1|TRBV28
TGTGCCAGCAGCCCACTAGCGGAGAGGGTTTCCTACAATGAGCAGTTCTTC
CASSPLAERVSYNEQFF
>.|.|TRBJ2-3|TRBV10-2
TGCGCCAGCAGGGATAGCGGAATAACAGATACGCAGTATTTT
CASRDSGITDTQYF
>TRBD1|.|TRBJ2-7|TRBV19
TGTGCCACTGTAGACAGGGCCTCCTACGAGCAGTACTTC
CATVDRASYEQYF
>TRBD1|once|TRBJ1-4|TRBV28
TGTGCCAGCAGTGCCACAGGGGATATTGAAAAACTGTTTTTT
CASSATGDIEKLFF
>.|.|TRBJ2-2|TRBV28
TGTGCCAGCAGCGGGGGGACATCGAACACCGGGGAGCTGTTTTTT
CASSGGTSNTGELFF
>.|.|TRBJ1-2|TRBV5-1
TGCGCCAGCAGCTTGGGTGACTTCTATGGCTACACCTTC
CASSLGDFYGYTF
>.|once|TRBJ2-1|TRBV7-6
TGTGCCAGCAGCTTAGAGGGAGCGGAGCAGTTCTTC
CASSLEGAEQFF
>TRBD1|.|TRBJ2-1|TRBV7-9
TGTTCCAGCAGCTCACCGGGACAGGGGTCCTCCTACAATGAGCAGTTCTTC
CSSSSPGQGSSYNEQFF
>.|.|TRBJ1-1|TRBV6-5
TGTGCCAGCAGTGAAGGAGCTAACACTGAAGCTTTCTTT
CASSEGANTEAFF
>.|.|TRBJ1-1|TRBV2
TGTGCCACCCCACCGGTAGGAGGCACTGAAGCTTTCTTT
CATPPVGGTEAFF
>.|.|TRBJ1-1|TRBV19
TGTGCCAGTAGTTTACAGTTAGAAGCTTTCTTT
CASSLQLEAFF
>.|.|TRBJ1-5|TRBV18
TGTGCCAGCTCCCCCCGGGCAGGGAATCAGCCTCAGCATTTT
CASSPRAGNQPQHF
>TRBD1|.|TRBJ1-5|TRBV10-2
TGCGCCAGCAGTTCTACAGGGGGCGAATATCAGCCCCAGCATTTT
CASSSTGGEYQPQHF
>.|.|TRBJ2-7|TRBV7-9
TGTTCCAGCAGTTCGACAGGCCGGGAGCAGTACTTC
CSSSSTGREQYF
>.|.|TRBJ2-5|TRBV7-9
TGTGCCAGCAGCTTAGGACCTACAGGGCCCCAAGAGACCCAGTACTTC
CASSLGPTGPQETQYF
>TRBD2|.|TRBJ2-7|TRBV2
TGTGCCAGCAGGGGGACGGGAGGACTAGCGGGAGGACTCGAGCAGTACTTC
CASRGTGGLAGGLEQYF
>.|.|TRBJ1-5|TRBV27
TGTGCCAGCAGTTTCTCCGGGGGGAATCAGCCCCAGCATTTT
CASSFSGGNQPQHF
>TRBD2|.|TRBJ2-3|TRBV5-1
TGCGCCAGCAGCTCCGGGACTAGCGGGGTGCGGGGTACGCAGTATTTT
CASSSGTSGVRGTQYF
>.|.|TRBJ2-2|TRBV28
TGTGCCAGCAAGGAGCCCCTAAGCACCGGGGAGCTGTTTTTT
CASKEPLSTGELFF
>.|few|TRBJ1-1|TRBV5-4
TGTGCCAGCAGCAGGGGATCTGAAGCTTTCTTT
CASSRGSEAFF
>TRBD1|.|TRBJ1-3|TRBV6-5
TGTGCCAGCAGTTACTCAACAGGGGGCGCGGGAAACACCATATATTTT
CASSYSTGGAGNTIYF
>.|few|TRBJ1-5|TRBV18
TGTGCCAGCTCACCTGCGGATCAGCCCCAGCATTTT
CASSPADQPQHF
>.|.|TRBJ1-2|TRBV28
TGTGCCAGCAGCTCCCCGACAGACCCTAACTATGGCTACACCTTC
CASSSPTDPNYGYTF
>.|.|TRBJ1-2|TRBV5-1
TGCGCCAGCAGCCCTGGGTGGGGGGAAGACTATGGCTACACCTTC
CASSPGWGEDYGYTF
>TRBD2|.|TRBJ2-1|TRBV19
TGTGCCAGTAGTTCAGCGGGGAGCTCCTACAATGAGCAGTTCTTC
CASSSAGSSYNEQFF
>TRBD2|once|TRBJ2-3|TRBV18
TGTGCCAGCTCACTCCGGACTAGACCAGATACGCAGTATTTT
CASSLRTRPDTQYF
>.|.|TRBJ2-7|TRBV11-2
TGTGCCAGCAGCTCCGGACTTCTTTCCTACGAGCAGTACTTC
CASSSGLLSYEQYF
>.|.|TRBJ2-7|TRBV5-1
TGCGCCAGCAGCTTGGCCGGGGGGCTTGACTACGAGCAGTACTTC
CASSLAGGLDYEQYF
>.|.|TRBJ1-2|TRBV10-3
TGTGCCATCAGTGTCGACAGCTATGGCTACACCTTC
CAISVDSYGYTF
>TRBD2|.|TRBJ2-7|TRBV6-6
TGTGCCAGCTCGAGACTAGCGGGAGGGTACGAGCAGTACTTC
CASSRLAGGYEQYF
>.|.|TRBJ2-3|TRBV28
TGTGCCAGCAGAAGGGGACTCACAGATACGCAGTATTTT
CASRRGLTDTQYF
>TRBD2|.|TRBJ2-2|TRBV7-2
TGTGCCAGCAGCTTAGGGACTAGTGTTGGGGAGCTGTTTTTT
CASSLGTSVGELFF
>.|.|TRBJ1-1|TRBV5-1
TGCGCCAGCAGCTTGGATAGCAGCTTCAGCCCAGTCAACACTGAAGCTTTCTTT
CASSLDSSFSPVNTEAFF
>TRBD2|few|TRBJ2-7|TRBV4-2
TGTGCCAGCAGCCAAGACCGCGGGAGCTCCTACGAGCAGTACTTC
CASSQDRGSSYEQYF
>TRBD1|few|TRBJ2-7|TRBV19
TGTGCCAGTAGCCGGGACAGGGGGCGCCGGGAGCAGTACTTC
CASSRDRGRREQYF
>.|few|TRBJ2-5|TRBV4-1
TGCGCCAGCAGCCCCAGGGTCTGGGCAGAGACCCAGTACTTC
CASSPRVWAETQYF
>TRBD2|.|TRBJ2-5|TRBV20-1
TGCAGTGCTAGGGGGCGGCGGGAGCAGAACTTC
CSARGRREQNF
>TRBD1|.|TRBJ1-5|TRBV15
TGTGCCACCAGCGAAGACAGGGGCAATCAGCCCCAGCATTTT
CATSEDRGNQPQHF
>.|few|TRBJ1-2|TRBV5-6
TGTGCCAGCAGCTCTGGGGCAGGGAACTATGGCTACACCTTC
CASSSGAGNYGYTF
>TRBD1|.|TRBJ1-5|TRBV18
TGTGCCAGCTCACGACAGGGGCATGGGAATCAGCCCCAGCATTTT
CASSRQGHGNQPQHF
>TRBD2|.|TRBJ2-7|TRBV5-1
TGCGCCAGCAGCTCTCGACTAGCGGGCAAACTATCCTACGAGCAGTACTTC
CASSSRLAGKLSYEQYF
>TRBD1|.|TRBJ2-7|TRBV15
TGTGCCACCAGCATCCCTTACAGGGGGCGCGAGCAGTACTTC
CATSIPYRGREQYF
>.|.|TRBJ2-1|TRBV16
TGTGCCAGCAGCCAATCGTCTAGCTTAGGCTACAATGAGCAGTTCTTC
CASSQSSSLGYNEQFF
>TRBD1|.|TRBJ1-5|TRBV7-6
TGTGCCAGCAGCAACAGGGGAAGAGACAATCAGCCCCAGCATTTT
CASSNRGRDNQPQHF
>TRBD2|.|TRBJ2-2|TRBV7-7
TGTGCCAGCAGCTTAAGGACTAGCGGACCGAACACCGGGGAGCTGTTTTTT
CASSLRTSGPNTGELFF
>.|.|TRBJ1-1|TRBV5-1
TGCGCCAGCAGCTTTCGGGATCAAGGGACTGAAGCTTTCTTT
CASSFRDQGTEAFF